The 19 T cell receptor beta chains reported below all come from one sample, sequenced in a study of T cells in Graves' hyperthyroidism and ophthalmopathy. Template material for amplifying TCR beta CDR3 regions consisted of RNA transcripts. A first-round RT-PCR of the TCR CDR3 used the HTBI primer set. TCRdb recomputed calls from the multiplex PCR reads with MiXCR, one row per CDR3 protein. The table records 650,000 to 850,000 distinct CDR3 sequences, roughly a sixth of them present only once. The sequencing input was blood. The receptors shown here come from a woman in her fifties or sixties with Graves' hyperthyroidism that later progressed to Graves' ophthalmopathy.

V gene TRBV6-1 combines with J gene TRBJ1-1; D is uncertain. The CDR3 contains 18 residues. Germline values: CDR1 MNHNS, CDR2 SASEGT. The V and J ends lost 11 bases and 2 bases respectively, with 30 bases between them. The CDR3 sequence is CASKELFAAAAANTEAFF. In DNA, the CDR3 is TGTGCCTCTAAGGAACTTTTCGCCGCCGCAGCCGCAAACACTGAAGCTTTCTTT.

The rearrangement links TRBV20-1 to TRBJ2-7, with D perhaps matching TRBD2 (6 bases). CDR3 length: 14 residues. V dropped 6 bases and J dropped 3 bases, with 18 bases sitting between them. Looked up from germline, CDR1 is DFQATT and CDR2 is SNEGSKA (reference sequence). CDR3 loop: CSAPRGGVYYEQYF. CDR3 DNA: TGCAGTGCGCCTCGGGGAGGAGTCTACTACGAGCAGTACTTC.

A few counts support this clonotype. The chain employs TRBV28 and TRBJ2-7, with D unclear. V lost 8 bases and J lost 3, with 5 bases in between. Germline CDR1 is MDHEN and CDR2 is SYDVKM. CDR3 length equals 10 residues. The CDR3 reads CASQRYEQYF. The CDR3 coding sequence is TGTGCCAGCCAACGCTACGAGCAGTACTTC. The full variable domain, rest sourced from reference TRBV28 and TRBJ2-7, is DVKVTQSSRYLVKRTGEKVFLECVQDMDHENMFWYRQDPGLGLRLIYFSYDVKMKEKGDIPEGYSVSREKKERFSLILESASTNQTSMYLCASQRYEQYFGPGTRLTVT.

The chain employs TRBV7-2 and TRBJ1-4; the D is unclear. V dropped 1 base and J dropped 8 bases, with 11 bases sitting between them. The CDR3 length is 14 residues. Looked up from germline, CDR1 is SGHTA and CDR2 is FQGNSA. The DNA of the CDR3 is TGTGCCAGCAGCTTAGTACAGTCATGGGAAAAACTGTTTTTT. Protein product: CASSLVQSWEKLFF.

V and J are TRBV19 and TRBJ1-2, with D unresolved. With 7 bases removed from V and 5 bases from J, the gap between germline ends came to 17 bases. Germline CDR1 and CDR2: LNHDA and SQIVND (reference sequence). The CDR3 totals 14 residues. In DNA, the CDR3 is TGTGCCAGTAAACCGGGATTTAACTATTATGGCTACACCTTC. Amino acids: CASKPGFNYYGYTF.

This clonotype was recorded at least ten times. The J gene is TRBJ2-1, the V gene TRBV9; D tentatively reads TRBD1 or TRBD2 (5 bases each). V lost 4 bases and J 2 bases, leaving 19 bases between the germline ends. The CDR3 spans 17 residues. Germline V CDR1 and CDR2: SGDLS, YYNGEE. In nucleotides, the CDR3 is TGTGCCAGCAGCCCAAGGAGGTTAGGGGCCACCTACAATGAGCAGTTCTTC. Its protein is CASSPRRLGATYNEQFF. The full variable domain, in which reference TRBV9 and TRBJ2-1 provide the parts outside the CDR3, is DSGVTQTPKHLITATGQRVTLRCSPRSGDLSVYWYQQSLDQGLQFLIQYYNGEERAKGNILERFSAQQFPDLHSELNLSSLELGDSALYFCASSPRRLGATYNEQFFGPGTRLTVL.

To note about this clonotype: Germline and junction disagree at one end, which may indicate a read error. CDR3 bases: TGTGCCAGCAGCTTAGGCCGGACTAGCGGGAGGGCCACAGATACGCAGTATTTT. Its protein is CASSLGRTSGRATDTQYF. The V and J genes are TRBV5-1 and TRBJ2-3; 15 nucleotides line up with TRBD2. Germline CDR1 and CDR2: SGHRS and YFSETQ. The CDR3 consists of 18 residues.

The J gene is TRBJ2-3, the V gene TRBV19; the match to TRBD2 covers 10 bases. This CDR3 contains 15 residues. With V trimmed by 6 bases and J by 5 bases, 8 bases remained unmatched. The germline V gene encodes CDR1 LNHDA and CDR2 SQIVND (reference sequence). This CDR3 reads CASSPLASGGDTQYF. DNA for the CDR3: TGTGCCAGTAGCCCCCTCGCTAGCGGGGGAGATACGCAGTATTTT.

V is TRBV6-1 and J is TRBJ2-1; D is ambiguous. CDR1 MNHNS and CDR2 SASEGT come from the germline V gene. This CDR3 contains 14 residues. V lost 3 bases and J lost 9, with 15 bases in between. In nucleotides, the CDR3 is TGTGCCAGCAGTGAGTCTCACTCTTTAGGTGAGCAGTTCTTC. It translates to CASSESHSLGEQFF.

At least ten counts were recorded for this clonotype. This chain uses TRBV11-1 with TRBJ2-5; 9 nucleotides agree with TRBD1. V lost 4 bases, J lost 7 bases, and 10 bases stayed unmatched. The germline V gene encodes CDR1 SGHAT and CDR2 FQDESV (reference sequence). This CDR3 spans 15 amino acids. In DNA, the CDR3 is TGTGCCAGCAGCTCACAGGGGGCTTACTCTACGACCCAGTACTTC. It translates to CASSSQGAYSTTQYF.

The chain joins TRBV11-1 to TRBJ2-5; 8 nucleotides align to TRBD1. The germline CDR1 and CDR2 sequences are SGHAT and FQDESV (reference sequence). Trimming took 3 bases from V and 5 from J; bases not matched to a gene: 5. The CDR3 spans 14 residues. For the CDR3, the DNA is TGTGCCAGCAGCTTCACAGGGGGAGCGGAGACCCAGTACTTC. Its translation is CASSFTGGAETQYF.

This clonotype came up many times. The rearrangement joins TRBV27 to TRBJ1-2; D remains ambiguous. The CDR3 contains 11 residues. V lost 8 bases and J 8 bases, leaving 12 bases between the germline ends. CDR1 is MNHEY and CDR2 is SMNVEV in the germline V gene (reference sequence). The CDR3 DNA is TGTGCCAGCGGCACCAGTAACGGCTACACCTTC. It yields the protein CASGTSNGYTF.

This clonotype occurred many times. The V call is TRBV11-2, the J call TRBJ2-2, with 9 bases that match TRBD2. This CDR3 is built from 17 residues. From germline, CDR1 is SGHAT and CDR2 FQNNGV. The V and J ends lost 0 bases and 4 bases, in that order; junction bases with no gene match: 6. The CDR3 DNA reads as TGTGCCAGCAGCTTAGAAAAGCGGGGGGCGTCCACCGGGGAGCTGTTTTTT. Protein product: CASSLEKRGASTGELFF.

A note on this clonotype: An end of the junction does not agree with germline; a read error may underlie this. J is TRBJ2-7 and V is TRBV7-9; D remains ambiguous. Germline V lookup: CDR1 SEHNR, CDR2 FQNEAQ (reference sequence). The CDR3 spans 13 residues. DNA for the CDR3: TGTGCCAGCAGCCCGCTGGCCCGCTACAAGCAGTACTTC. This encodes CASSPLARYKQYF.

The V and J genes are TRBV28 and TRBJ1-1; a possible D gene is TRBD1 (6 bases). The V gene lost 5 bases and the J gene lost 1 base, with 14 bases spanning the gap. The CDR3 loop spans 15 amino acids. Germline V gene lookup returns CDR1 MDHEN and CDR2 SYDVKM. CDR3 sequence: CASSPVTGWNTEAFF. In DNA form, the CDR3 reads TGTGCCAGCAGTCCGGTGACAGGCTGGAACACTGAAGCTTTCTTT.

This clonotype was detected ten times or more. The gene calls are TRBV7-3 and TRBJ1-1, with D possibly matching TRBD1 (5 bases). V was shortened by 4 bases and J by 0 bases, with 12 bases between the two germline ends. Germline lookup yields CDR1 SGHTA and CDR2 FQGTGA. The CDR3 sequence is 15 residues long. CDR3 coding DNA: TGTGCCAGCAGCTATGGGACGGGGATGAACACTGAAGCTTTCTTT. This gives the protein CASSYGTGMNTEAFF.

V is TRBV7-2 and J is TRBJ2-3, with D perhaps TRBD1 or TRBD2 (5 bases each). This CDR3 spans 15 amino acids. Germline values: CDR1 SGHTA, CDR2 FQGNSA. V lost 5 bases to trimming and J lost 4 bases, with 16 bases between them. The CDR3 is CASSEIWDRPDTQYF. CDR3 nucleotides: TGTGCCAGCAGCGAGATCTGGGACCGGCCAGATACGCAGTATTTT.

Only a few counts were recorded for this clonotype. The chain joins TRBV3-1 to TRBJ2-5; D perhaps matches TRBD1 (7 bases). The CDR3 has 14 amino acids. V lost 6 bases, J lost 2 bases, and 13 bases lay in between. Germline V gene data show CDR1 as LGHDT and CDR2 as YNNKEL (reference sequence). CDR3 in DNA: TGTGCCAGCAGAATGGAGGGGGCTCAAGAGACCCAGTACTTC. The encoded protein is CASRMEGAQETQYF.

DNA of the CDR3: TGCGCCAGCAGCTTATTGCCGGGACAGGGTGATCGGTATGGCTACACCTTC. Translated: CASSLLPGQGDRYGYTF. The chain carries TRBV5-1 and TRBJ1-2; TRBD1 agrees at 9 bases. The germline V gene encodes CDR1 SGHRS and CDR2 YFSETQ. Trimming cost V 2 bases and J 5 bases; bases outside gene matches: 13. The CDR3 runs 17 residues.